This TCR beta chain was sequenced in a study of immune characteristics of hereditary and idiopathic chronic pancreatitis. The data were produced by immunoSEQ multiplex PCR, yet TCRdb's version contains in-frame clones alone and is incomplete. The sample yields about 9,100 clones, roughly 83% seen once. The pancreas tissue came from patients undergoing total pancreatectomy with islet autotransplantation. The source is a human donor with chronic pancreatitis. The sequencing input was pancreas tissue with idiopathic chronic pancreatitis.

The CDR3 region is CASSLGQSRTEAFF. The DNA for the CDR3 is TGTGCCAGCAGCTTAGGGCAGTCTCGAACTGAAGCTTTCTTT. The chain uses TRBV7-9 and TRBJ1-1; no clear D. V lost 1 base and J 5 bases, leaving 11 bases between the germline ends. The CDR3 is 14 amino acids. Germline CDR1 is SEHNR and CDR2 is FQNEAQ (reference sequence).